The next 14 T cell receptor beta chains were all read from a single sample in a study of cytomegalovirus exposure and HLA in healthy donors. PCR involved 60 Vbeta and 13 Jbeta primers. Assay: immunoSEQ multiplex PCR; the TCRdb copy retains only in-frame clones and omits some. The table counts 110,000 to 150,000 clones; 0.96% lies in the top ten. The sequencing input was PBMCs. These receptors originate from a male donor in good health and CMV-seronegative.

The chain uses TRBV10-3 and TRBJ1-4; 9 nucleotides line up with TRBD1. CDR1 and CDR2 from the germline V gene are ENHRY and SYGVKD. The length of the CDR3 is 17 residues. V gave up 1 base and J gave up 5 bases; unmatched junction bases: 8. CDR3 sequence (DNA): TGTGCCATCAGTGAGTTACTACCGGGACAGGGAAATGAAAAACTGTTTTTT. It specifies CAISELLPGQGNEKLFF.

This rearrangement joins TRBV18 to TRBJ1-1; D gene ambiguous. CDR3 size: 15 residues. Per the germline V gene, CDR1 is KGHSH and CDR2 is LQKENI. V shed 2 bases and J shed 1 base, with 11 bases lying between them. In nucleotides, the CDR3 is TGTGCCAGCTCACCATGGCAACAGCCGAACACTGAAGCTTTCTTT. It specifies CASSPWQQPNTEAFF.

The rearrangement uses TRBV29-1 and TRBJ2-1; perhaps TRBD1 as D (6 bases). Trimming left V 7 bases short and J 9 bases short, with 10 bases between. The CDR3 is made up of 10 amino acids. CDR1 and CDR2 from the germline V gene are SQVTM and ANQGSEA. The CDR3 DNA reads as TGCAGCGCCGGACAGTTTGAGCAGTTCTTC. Protein sequence: CSAGQFEQFF.

This chain links TRBV5-5 with TRBJ2-7, with D perhaps TRBD2 (6 bases). CDR3 length: 16 residues. Trimming shortened V by 0 bases and J by 2 bases, and 15 bases separated the two germline ends. Germline CDR1 reads SGHKS; CDR2 reads YYEKEE (reference sequence). In nucleotides, the CDR3 is TGTGCCAGCAGCTTGGCGTTGGCGGGACCCCCCTACGAGCAGTACTTC. It yields the protein CASSLALAGPPYEQYF.

The chain joins TRBV10-3 to TRBJ1-5; tentative D call: TRBD1 (6 bases). V shed 10 bases and J shed 5 bases, with 9 bases lying between them. Germline V lookup: CDR1 ENHRY, CDR2 SYGVKD. The CDR3 runs 11 residues. The CDR3 protein is CARTEYQPQHF. The CDR3 bases are TGTGCCAGGACAGAGTATCAGCCCCAGCATTTT.

The chain employs TRBV6-6 and TRBJ2-1, with TRBD2 identical over 12 bases. The CDR3 is made up of 15 amino acids. V lost 5 bases to trimming and J lost 9 bases; unmatched junction nucleotides: 8. Germline V gene data show CDR1 as MNHNY and CDR2 as SVGAGI (reference sequence). CDR3 protein: CASSRLAGAGGEQFF. CDR3 DNA: TGTGCCAGCAGTAGACTAGCGGGGGCCGGGGGTGAGCAGTTCTTC.

The rearrangement joins TRBV11-3 to TRBJ1-1; D is uncertain. This CDR3 spans 14 amino acids. The germline V gene has CDR1 SGHNT and CDR2 YENEEA. Trimming pared 5 bases from V and 1 base from J, leaving 11 bases between. The CDR3 protein is CASSVRVENTEAFF. The CDR3 bases are TGTGCCAGCAGCGTACGGGTCGAGAACACTGAAGCTTTCTTT.

The V call is TRBV5-4, the J call TRBJ2-3; 7 nucleotides align to TRBD2. The J segment lost 2 bases and the V segment lost 6 bases, leaving 18 bases of the junction unmatched. The CDR3 is 18 residues long. Germline values: CDR1 SGHNT, CDR2 YYREEE (reference sequence). This chain's CDR3 is CASIPGRAGTSVTDTQYF. DNA for the CDR3: TGTGCCAGCATACCAGGGAGAGCGGGAACCAGCGTCACAGATACGCAGTATTTT.

This CDR3 is CASSQKLAGGDFTSTDTQYF. The CDR3 DNA reads as TGTGCCAGCAGCCAAAAACTAGCGGGAGGCGATTTTACTAGCACAGATACGCAGTATTTT. This chain connects TRBV4-2 to TRBJ2-3; 12 nucleotides match TRBD2. V was clipped by 2 bases and J by 0 bases; unmatched bases: 12. The CDR3 has 20 amino acids. Looked up from germline, CDR1 is LGHNA and CDR2 is YNFKEQ.

Here the CDR3 reads CAWSGAPDETQYF. Written as DNA, the CDR3 is TGTGCCTGGAGTGGCGCCCCCGATGAGACCCAGTACTTC. The chain combines TRBV30 with TRBJ2-5; D is unclear. This CDR3 has 13 amino acids. Trimming pared 1 base from V and 5 bases from J, leaving 11 bases between. Germline assignment: CDR1 GTSNPN and CDR2 SVGIG (reference sequence).

The chain couples TRBV10-2 to TRBJ2-2; D is perhaps TRBD1 (5 bases). The CDR3 runs to 16 residues. From germline, CDR1 is WSHSY and CDR2 SAAADI. V was cut by 6 bases and J by 1 base, with 15 bases left in between. Written as DNA, the CDR3 is TGCGCCAGCAGGAGGTGGGGCCAGGTGAACACCGGGGAGCTGTTTTTT. Amino acids: CASRRWGQVNTGELFF.

This chain connects TRBV7-2 to TRBJ2-1; 10 positions agree with TRBD2. Germline CDR1 is SGHTA and CDR2 is FQGNSA. Germline trimming cut 1 base from V and 5 bases from J; bases unmatched to any gene: 5. This CDR3 is 16 amino acids long. This CDR3 reads CASSLVPSGGNNEQFF. Written as DNA, the CDR3 is TGTGCCAGCAGCTTAGTTCCTAGCGGGGGAAACAATGAGCAGTTCTTC.

This chain uses TRBV4-2 with TRBJ1-4; possibly TRBD1 for D (5 bases). The CDR3 has 15 amino acids. CDR1 and CDR2 from the germline V gene are LGHNA and YNFKEQ. The ends were cut back, 6 bases at V and 7 bases at J, with 18 bases in the middle. CDR3: CASSRTRTGGEKLFF. As DNA, the CDR3 is TGTGCCAGCAGTCGAACCCGGACCGGGGGTGAAAAACTGTTTTTT.

V is TRBV27 and J is TRBJ1-2, with 7 nucleotides matching TRBD1. This CDR3 has 14 residues. The J segment lost 4 bases and the V segment lost 4 bases, leaving 6 bases of the junction unmatched. The germline V gene has CDR1 MNHEY and CDR2 SMNVEV (reference sequence). The DNA for the CDR3 is TGTGCCAGCAGTTCCGGGACAGCTTCCTATGGCTACACCTTC. Protein: CASSSGTASYGYTF.